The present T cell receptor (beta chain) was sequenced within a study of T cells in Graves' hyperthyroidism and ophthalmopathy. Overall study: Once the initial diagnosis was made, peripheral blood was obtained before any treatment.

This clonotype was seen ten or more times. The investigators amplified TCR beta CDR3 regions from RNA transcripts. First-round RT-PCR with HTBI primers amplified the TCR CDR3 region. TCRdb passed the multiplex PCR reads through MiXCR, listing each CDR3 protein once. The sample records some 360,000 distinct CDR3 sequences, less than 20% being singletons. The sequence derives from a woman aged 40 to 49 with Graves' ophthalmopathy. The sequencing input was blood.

The CDR3 DNA sequence: TGCAGCGTTCGCAGCGGGAGCGGGTACGAGCAGTACTTC. Encoded protein: CSVRSGSGYEQYF. This rearrangement joins TRBV29-1 to TRBJ2-7, with 8 positions matching TRBD2. Germline trimming cut 5 bases from V and 4 bases from J; bases unmatched to any gene: 7. The CDR3 length is 13 residues. The germline gives CDR1 SQVTM, CDR2 ANQGSEA.